These 10 T cell receptor beta chains originate from one sample sequenced in a study of T cell responses to AZD1222 COVID-19 vaccine (dated by TCRdb to 2020 to 2022). Library preparation was by the immunoSEQ multiplex PCR assay. TCRdb limited this immuneACCESS table to in-frame rearrangements with V and J called. A share of clones is missing; checked studies link under half to unresolved V genes, and the rest is unexplained. The sample data list nearly 110,000 clones, and about 90% of these were observed just once. The top ten constitute under 25% of the sample. The time point label on this specimen signifies: baseline before first vaccination. The specimen was peripheral blood, collected on day 0 of AZD1222 vaccination. The receptors here all came from an adult in good health.

This clone came up once. The genes are TRBV12-3 or TRBV12-4 and TRBJ1-4; D is unresolved. V shed 3 bases and J shed 3 bases, with 5 bases lying between them. CDR3 length equals 13 residues. The CDR3 sequence: CASSFSSNEKLFF. CDR3 sequence (DNA): TGTGCCAGCAGTTTCTCGTCTAATGAAAAACTGTTTTTT.

The V call is TRBV19, the J call TRBJ2-4, with D hard to call. The V gene's germline CDR1 is LNHDA and CDR2 SQIVND (reference sequence). Between the trimmed V and J ends, which lost 4 bases and 4 bases, there was a span of 11 bases. The CDR3 sequence is 14 residues long. CDR3 sequence reads: CASSTVVAKNIQYF. CDR3 sequence (DNA): TGTGCCAGTAGTACTGTCGTCGCTAAAAACATTCAGTACTTC.

DNA of the CDR3: TGTGCCAGCAGCGTAGTAGGGTCTGATGAAAAACTGTTTTTT. Translation gives CASSVVGSDEKLFF. The rearrangement joins TRBV9 to TRBJ1-4; D ambiguous. This CDR3 has 14 residues. In germline, CDR1 is SGDLS, CDR2 YYNGEE. The V end was cut by 0 bases, the J end by 6 bases, with 9 bases between.

J is TRBJ2-5 and V is TRBV5-4, with D uncertain. Germline CDR1 SGHNT, CDR2 YYREEE (reference sequence). With 2 bases removed from V and 1 base from J, the gap between germline ends came to 12 bases. This CDR3 has 15 residues. CDR3 amino acids: CASSFGADGQETQYF. CDR3 DNA: TGTGCCAGCAGCTTCGGTGCTGATGGCCAAGAGACCCAGTACTTC.

The chain uses TRBV5-1 and TRBJ1-4; D not certain. The V end was cut by 0 bases, the J end by 8 bases, with 11 bases between. The CDR3 totals 14 residues. Germline loops: CDR1 SGHRS, CDR2 YFSETQ. CDR3 in DNA: TGCGCCAGCAGCTTGGGGTTGGTGGGAGAAAAACTGTTTTTT. Residues: CASSLGLVGEKLFF.

The chain recombines TRBV7-2 with TRBJ1-5; D call uncertain. CDR1 is SGHTA, CDR2 FQGNSA, per germline. The V end lost 5 bases, the J end lost 3 bases, and 8 bases lay between the germline ends. The CDR3 consists of 13 residues. This chain's CDR3 is CASSLRSNQPQHF. The CDR3 DNA reads as TGTGCCAGCAGCCTGAGATCCAATCAGCCCCAGCATTTT.

The chain combines TRBV5-1 with TRBJ2-1; D is uncertain. The CDR3 runs to 13 residues. Germline loops: CDR1 SGHRS, CDR2 YFSETQ. Trimming removed 0 bases from V and 6 bases from J, with 7 bases in between. The CDR3 protein is CASSLAGSNEQFF. The CDR3 region has the DNA TGCGCCAGCAGCTTGGCCGGGTCCAATGAGCAGTTCTTC.

This chain connects TRBV4-1 to TRBJ1-1, with a weak D call TRBD1 (5 bases). The CDR3 consists of 18 residues. V was shortened by 4 bases and J by 1 base, with 22 bases between the two germline ends. CDR1 is MGHRA, CDR2 YSYEKL, per germline. CDR3 amino acids: CASSRSPGQGGGNTEAFF. The CDR3, as DNA: TGCGCCAGCAGCCGTTCCCCTGGGCAGGGAGGTGGGAACACTGAAGCTTTCTTT.

The gene calls are TRBV5-6 and TRBJ1-1, with TRBD1 identical over 10 bases. Trimming took 4 bases from V and 7 from J; bases not matched to a gene: 4. CDR3 length: 13 residues. CDR1 is SGHDT and CDR2 is YYEEEE in the germline V gene. CDR3 protein: CASSTGQGIEAFF. DNA for the CDR3: TGTGCCAGCAGCACGGGACAGGGGATTGAAGCTTTCTTT.

V and J are TRBV29-1 and TRBJ2-7; 10 positions agree with TRBD1. V was clipped by 7 bases and J by 4 bases; unmatched bases: 4. This CDR3 contains 12 residues. CDR1 is SQVTM and CDR2 is ANQGSEA in the germline V gene. CDR3 nucleotides: TGCAGCGGCGGACAGGGGGGATACGAGCAGTACTTC. It specifies CSGGQGGYEQYF.